This TCR beta chain was retrieved from a study of blood T cell repertoires in COVID-19. Study-wide background: Sources were T cells, B-cell-depleted T cells, or PBMCs; the material itself was cDNA or gDNA.

Germline V lookup: CDR1 SNHLY, CDR2 FYNNEI. CDR3 length: 15 residues. V dropped 7 bases and J dropped 2; count of bases not matched to a gene: 10. Data came from immunoSEQ multiplex PCR; TCRdb stores just in-frame clones and leaves some out. The sample has approximately 140,000 clones; 80% to 90% are singletons. The source material was peripheral blood. This clonotype was obtained from a man aged 55 to 70 with active or convalescent COVID-19. The J gene is TRBJ2-5, the V gene TRBV2, with 7 bases matching TRBD2. The CDR3 nucleotides are TGTGCCAGCACTCCTTTCGGGGGGTTACAAGAGACCCAGTACTTC. It translates to CASTPFGGLQETQYF.